This TCR beta chain stems from a study of T cell responses to AZD1222 COVID-19 vaccine. Produced via immunoSEQ multiplex PCR; TCRdb's table is partial and in-frame only. The table includes about 220,000 clones, more than 85% detected once. Between the trimmed V and J ends, which lost 1 base and 0 bases, there was a span of 6 bases. CDR3 length: 14 amino acids. CDR1 and CDR2 (germline): SEHNR, FQNEAQ (reference sequence). Turning to this clone: Different DNA sequences within this sample yield the same CDR3.

The sample consisted of peripheral blood, taken on day 0 of MenACWY control vaccination. The rearrangement uses TRBV7-9 and TRBJ1-2; D unclear. The source of this sequence is an adult in good health. The CDR3 nucleotides read TGTGCCAGCAGCTTAGGAACAGCTAACTATGGCTACACCTTC. This gives the protein CASSLGTANYGYTF.